Listed here are 23 T cell receptor beta chains from one sample, sequenced in a study of lymphopenia after photon versus proton radiotherapy. Clones were sequenced by immunoSEQ multiplex PCR, and TCRdb holds only the in-frame ones, with some missing. The data contain under 70,000 clones, just under 95% of them singletons. This specimen consisted of peripheral blood, obtained from a patient treated with photon-based radiotherapy. Receptors originate from a woman in her forties with cholangiocarcinoma.

This clone was seen once. This sequence joins TRBV18 and TRBJ1-2; D unclear. Trimming cost V 2 bases and J 4 bases, with 11 bases left between them. The V gene's germline CDR1 is KGHSH and CDR2 LQKENI. The CDR3 extends over 14 amino acids. The CDR3 sequence is CASSPSSPFYGYTF. The DNA for the CDR3 is TGTGCCAGCTCACCATCCTCCCCCTTCTATGGCTACACCTTC.

The V and J genes are TRBV28 and TRBJ1-2; no definite D call. V gave up 6 bases and J gave up 2 bases, with 10 bases separating them. The CDR3 totals 13 residues. The germline gives CDR1 MDHEN, CDR2 SYDVKM. The DNA for the CDR3 is TGTGCCAGCAGCACTTACCGCAACTATGGCTACACCTTC. Amino acid sequence: CASSTYRNYGYTF.

The CDR3 loop is CASTDRQESGDTIYF. CDR3 nucleotides: TGTGCCAGCACCGACCGACAGGAATCGGGGGACACCATATATTTT. The genes are TRBV6-1 and TRBJ1-3, with D possibly being TRBD1 (6 bases). With 7 bases removed from V and 8 bases from J, the gap between germline ends came to 21 bases. The CDR3 extends over 15 amino acids. The germline V gene encodes CDR1 MNHNS and CDR2 SASEGT.

V and J are TRBV5-1 and TRBJ1-2, with 7 bases identical to TRBD1. From germline, CDR1 is SGHRS and CDR2 YFSETQ. V trimming: 0 bases; J trimming: 6 bases; junction bases outside the gene matches: 8. CDR3 length equals 15 residues. The CDR3 sequence is CASSLEGQPRDGYTF. The CDR3 region has the DNA TGCGCCAGCAGCTTGGAGGGACAGCCACGAGATGGCTACACCTTC.

The gene calls are TRBV7-2 and TRBJ1-1; 11 nucleotides match TRBD1. Per germline, CDR1 SGHTA and CDR2 FQGNSA. V lost 3 bases, J lost 8 bases, and 11 bases stayed unmatched. The CDR3 consists of 16 residues. The CDR3 here is CASSFPTGQGEGEAFF. The CDR3 DNA sequence: TGTGCCAGCAGCTTTCCCACGGGACAGGGGGAGGGAGAAGCTTTCTTT. The whole variable domain, filled in from reference TRBV7-2 and TRBJ1-1, reads GAGVSQSPSNKVTEKGKDVELRCDPISGHTALYWYRQSLGQGLEFLIYFQGNSAPDKSGLPSDRFSAERTGGSVSTLTIQRTQQEDSAVYLCASSFPTGQGEGEAFFGQGTRLTVV.

In DNA form, the CDR3 reads TGTGCCAGCAGCTCTGGTGCCGGGGCCATTGTAGAGACCCAGCATTTT. The encoded protein is CASSSGAGAIVETQHF. The chain couples TRBV5-5 to TRBJ1-5, with a tentative D call TRBD1 (5 bases). V was pared by 3 bases and J by 11 bases, with 24 bases between. Germline CDR1 reads SGHKS; CDR2 reads YYEKEE (reference sequence). The CDR3 spans 16 residues.

This chain links TRBV5-6 with TRBJ2-7, with 11 nucleotides matching TRBD1. The CDR3 sequence is 15 residues long. The V gene's germline CDR1 is SGHDT and CDR2 YYEEEE. V lost 4 bases, J lost 6 bases, and 9 bases stayed unmatched. The DNA of the CDR3 is TGTGCCAGCAGCACCTCCGGGACAGGGGGTTCCGAGCAGTACTTC. It is translated as CASSTSGTGGSEQYF.

This clone has a handful of counts. The CDR3: CASSLDNRGYTF. As DNA, the CDR3 is TGTGCCAGCAGTTTGGACAATCGGGGCTACACCTTC. The rearrangement joins TRBV27 to TRBJ1-2; perhaps TRBD1 as D (5 bases). V gave up 3 bases and J gave up 8 bases, with 10 bases separating them. Germline CDR1 is MNHEY and CDR2 is SMNVEV (reference sequence). This CDR3 is built from 12 residues.

V gene TRBV7-2 combines with J gene TRBJ1-2; the match to TRBD1 covers 12 bases. Looked up from germline, CDR1 is SGHTA and CDR2 is FQGNSA. This CDR3 region has 16 residues. The V and J ends lost 2 bases and 4 bases, in that order; junction bases with no gene match: 5. CDR3 nucleotide sequence: TGTGCCAGCAGCTTACCTCCGGGACAGGGGGCCTATGGCTACACCTTC. Encoded protein: CASSLPPGQGAYGYTF.

This clone is a singleton in its sample. This chain links TRBV11-2 with TRBJ2-1; D uncertain. V was cut by 0 bases and J by 2 bases, with 5 bases left in between. This CDR3 is built from 14 residues. Germline V lookup: CDR1 SGHAT, CDR2 FQNNGV. The CDR3 DNA sequence: TGTGCCAGCAGCTTAGATCTACCCTACAATGAGCAGTTCTTC. This translates into CASSLDLPYNEQFF.

In this sample, this clone turned up once. The V call is TRBV6-1, the J call TRBJ1-5, with D possibly TRBD1 on 5 matching bases. The length of the CDR3 is 12 residues. The V gene lost 10 bases and the J gene lost 4 bases, with 11 bases spanning the gap. Germline V gives CDR1 MNHNS, CDR2 SASEGT. The CDR3 DNA is TGTGCCATCGGGGACGGGAATCAGCCCCAGCATTTT. This gives the protein CAIGDGNQPQHF.

This sequence joins TRBV30 and TRBJ2-3, with 7 bases that match TRBD2. This CDR3 comprises 15 residues. Germline V gene lookup returns CDR1 GTSNPN and CDR2 SVGIG (reference sequence). V lost 3 bases and J lost 5; bases outside the gene matches: 11. CDR3 bases: TGTGCCTGGAGCGGGAGCGGGGATTCGGTAGATACGCAGTATTTT. It translates to CAWSGSGDSVDTQYF.

This clone came up once. This CDR3 reads CASSLEASGTDTQYF. In DNA, the CDR3 is TGCGCCAGCAGCTTGGAGGCTAGCGGAACAGATACGCAGTATTTT. The chain links TRBV5-1 to TRBJ2-3, with 7 positions matching TRBD2. V shed 0 bases, J shed 3 bases, and the junction held 4 bases outside the gene matches. The CDR3 contains 15 residues. Germline V gene data show CDR1 as SGHRS and CDR2 as YFSETQ.

CDR3 sequence: CATAGVPGQGELGYTF. The CDR3 DNA sequence: TGCGCCACCGCCGGGGTTCCGGGACAGGGTGAGCTTGGCTACACCTTC. This chain links TRBV5-1 with TRBJ1-2; TRBD1 agrees at 9 bases. V shed 9 bases, J shed 7 bases, and the junction held 19 bases outside the gene matches. Germline CDR1 and CDR2: SGHRS and YFSETQ. CDR3 size: 16 residues.

Concerning this clone itself: The junction and the germline gene differ at one end; a read error may be behind it. This chain joins TRBV7-7 and TRBJ2-5; D not certain. Germline CDR1 SSHAT, CDR2 FNYEAQ (reference sequence). This CDR3 region has 14 residues. The CDR3 DNA is TGTGCTAGCAGCGAAAACGGAGTCGAAGAGACCCAGTACTTC. It yields the protein CASSENGVEETQYF.

The chain is built from TRBV7-9 and TRBJ2-7, with a weak D call TRBD1 (5 bases). This CDR3 has 14 amino acids. Germline CDR1 is SEHNR and CDR2 is FQNEAQ (reference sequence). V dropped 5 bases and J dropped 6 bases, with 17 bases sitting between them. The CDR3 coding sequence is TGTGCCAGCAGCCCCCCCACAGGTTCTACCGAGCAGTACTTC. Translating gives CASSPPTGSTEQYF. Based on the CDR3 plus reference TRBV7-9 and TRBJ2-7, the full variable domain is DTGVSQNPRHKITKRGQNVTFRCDPISEHNRLYWYRQTLGQGPEFLTYFQNEAQLEKSRLLSDRFSAERPKGSFSTLEIQRTEQGDSAMYLCASSPPTGSTEQYFGPGTRLTVT.

This chain uses TRBV5-4 with TRBJ2-3, with D possibly being TRBD1 (6 bases). The CDR3 extends over 13 amino acids. V shed 2 bases and J shed 4 bases, with 8 bases lying between them. Per the germline V gene, CDR1 is SGHNT and CDR2 is YYREEE (reference sequence). CDR3 protein: CASSFAGADTQYF. As DNA, the CDR3 is TGTGCCAGCAGCTTCGCAGGGGCAGATACGCAGTATTTT.

The chain uses TRBV5-4 and TRBJ2-1; possibly TRBD1 or TRBD2 for D (5 bases each). Trimming cost V 0 bases and J 0 bases, with 7 bases left between them. Per germline, CDR1 SGHNT and CDR2 YYREEE (reference sequence). This CDR3 has 15 amino acids. Here the CDR3 reads CASSLGGSSYNEQFF. The CDR3 DNA follows: TGTGCCAGCAGCTTGGGGGGGAGCTCCTACAATGAGCAGTTCTTC.

This chain links TRBV28 with TRBJ1-1; D unclear. The CDR3 spans 16 residues. Trimming cost V 3 bases and J 7 bases, with 21 bases left between them. Germline loops: CDR1 MDHEN, CDR2 SYDVKM. The CDR3 reads CASSFHLELGRDEAFF. In DNA form, the CDR3 reads TGTGCCAGCAGTTTTCATTTAGAGTTGGGCCGCGATGAAGCTTTCTTT.

The chain links TRBV19 to TRBJ1-2, with 8 bases lining up with TRBD1. The germline V gene encodes CDR1 LNHDA and CDR2 SQIVND (reference sequence). V lost 6 bases and J lost 4; bases outside the gene matches: 1. The CDR3 is 12 amino acids. This CDR3 reads CASRGTGYGYTF. CDR3 in DNA: TGTGCCAGTAGGGGGACAGGCTATGGCTACACCTTC.

The chain couples TRBV7-2 to TRBJ2-1; 10 bases line up with TRBD2. The CDR3 runs 18 residues. J was trimmed by 0 bases and V by 0 bases; bases with no gene match: 5. CDR1 and CDR2 (germline): SGHTA, FQGNSA. This chain's CDR3 is CASSLAGLAVSSYNEQFF. The CDR3 DNA is TGTGCCAGCAGCTTAGCAGGACTAGCGGTAAGCTCCTACAATGAGCAGTTCTTC.

CDR3 DNA: TGTGCCTGGATGGGGACAGGAACACTAAAACTGTTTTTT. Its protein is CAWMGTGTLKLFF. The chain has TRBV30 and TRBJ1-4, with 8 bases fitting TRBD1. The V and J ends lost 4 bases and 10 bases, in that order; junction bases with no gene match: 8. The CDR3 spans 13 residues. CDR1 is GTSNPN and CDR2 is SVGIG in the germline V gene (reference sequence).

The J gene is TRBJ1-1, the V gene TRBV27; D uncertain. Per the germline V gene, CDR1 is MNHEY and CDR2 is SMNVEV (reference sequence). Trimming shortened V by 7 bases and J by 1 base, and 4 bases separated the two germline ends. The CDR3 is 11 residues long. The CDR3: CASIRNTEAFF. CDR3 nucleotides: TGTGCCAGCATTCGGAACACTGAAGCTTTCTTT.